This T cell receptor (beta chain) appears in the sequencing data of a study of blood T cell repertoires in COVID-19. The overall study: COVID-19 samples from acute and convalescent phases originated in the United States, Italy and Spain.

The protocol was immunoSEQ multiplex PCR, while the TCRdb copy is restricted to in-frame clones and leaves out a portion. The table has fewer than 250,000 clones, 80% to 90% seen once; the top ten hold less than 5%. The V and J ends lost 4 bases and 2 bases, in that order; junction bases with no gene match: 13. This CDR3 spans 18 amino acids. Germline CDR1 MDHEN, CDR2 SYDVKM. The sample comprised PBMCs or T cells enriched from blood (not recorded which). The TCR comes from a woman in her thirties or forties with acute COVID-19. V and J are TRBV28 and TRBJ1-5, with TRBD1 identical over 8 bases. In DNA, the CDR3 is TGTGCCAGCAGTTCCCCCGGACAGGGAGCCCACGGCAATCAGCCCCAGCATTTT. This gives the protein CASSSPGQGAHGNQPQHF.